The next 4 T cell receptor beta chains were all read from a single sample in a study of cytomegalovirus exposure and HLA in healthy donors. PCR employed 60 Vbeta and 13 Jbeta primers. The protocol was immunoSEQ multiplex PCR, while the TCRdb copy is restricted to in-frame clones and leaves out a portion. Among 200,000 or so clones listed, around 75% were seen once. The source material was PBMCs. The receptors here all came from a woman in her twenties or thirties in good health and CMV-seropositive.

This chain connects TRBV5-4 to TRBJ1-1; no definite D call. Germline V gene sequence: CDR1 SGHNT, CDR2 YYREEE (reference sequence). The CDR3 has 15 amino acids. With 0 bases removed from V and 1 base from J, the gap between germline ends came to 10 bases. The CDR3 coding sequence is TGTGCCAGCAGCTTGGGTCGGAGGGCGAACACTGAAGCTTTCTTT. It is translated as CASSLGRRANTEAFF.

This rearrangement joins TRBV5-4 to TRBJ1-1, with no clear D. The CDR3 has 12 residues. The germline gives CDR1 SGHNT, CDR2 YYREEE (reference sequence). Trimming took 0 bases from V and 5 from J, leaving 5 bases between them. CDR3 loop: CASSLVGTEAFF. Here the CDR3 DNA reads TGTGCCAGCAGCTTGGTCGGGACTGAAGCTTTCTTT. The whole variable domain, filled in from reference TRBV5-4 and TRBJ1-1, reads ETGVTQSPTHLIKTRGQQVTLRCSSQSGHNTVSWYQQALGQGPQFIFQYYREEENGRGNFPPRFSGLQFPNYSSELNVNALELDDSALYLCASSLVGTEAFFGQGTRLTVV.

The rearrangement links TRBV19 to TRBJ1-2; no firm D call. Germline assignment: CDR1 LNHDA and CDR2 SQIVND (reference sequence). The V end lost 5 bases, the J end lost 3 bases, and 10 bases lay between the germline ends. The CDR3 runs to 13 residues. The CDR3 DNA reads TGTGCCAGTAGTGGCAATTTGGACTATGGCTACACCTTC. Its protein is CASSGNLDYGYTF.

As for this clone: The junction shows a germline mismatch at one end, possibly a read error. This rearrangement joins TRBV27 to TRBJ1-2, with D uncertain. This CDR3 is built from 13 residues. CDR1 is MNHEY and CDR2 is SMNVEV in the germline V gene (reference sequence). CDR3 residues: CATSSTGFYGYTF. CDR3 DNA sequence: TGTGCCACCAGTAGTACGGGTTTTTATGGCTACACCTTC.